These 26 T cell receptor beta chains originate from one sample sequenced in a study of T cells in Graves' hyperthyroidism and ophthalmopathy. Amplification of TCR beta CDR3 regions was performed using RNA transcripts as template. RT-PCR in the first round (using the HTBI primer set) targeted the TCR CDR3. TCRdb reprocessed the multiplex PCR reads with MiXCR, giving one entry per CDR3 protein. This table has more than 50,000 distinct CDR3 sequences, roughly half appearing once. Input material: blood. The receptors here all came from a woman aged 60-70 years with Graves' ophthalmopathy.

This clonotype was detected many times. CDR3 sequence reads: CASSQVFGERLADTQYF. The DNA of the CDR3 is TGTGCCAGCAGCCAAGTTTTTGGAGAACGACTGGCGGATACGCAGTATTTT. The rearrangement links TRBV14 to TRBJ2-3; D not resolved. The CDR3 has 17 residues. Germline V gene data show CDR1 as SGHDN and CDR2 as FVKESK. The germline V and J ends were trimmed by 1 base and 6 bases, with 20 bases remaining between them.

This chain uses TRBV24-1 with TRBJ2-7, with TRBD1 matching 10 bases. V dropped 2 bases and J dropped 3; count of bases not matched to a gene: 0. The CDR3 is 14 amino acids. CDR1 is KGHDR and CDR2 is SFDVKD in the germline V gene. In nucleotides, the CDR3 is TGTGCCACCAGTGATTGGACAGGGGGCTACGAGCAGTACGTC. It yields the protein CATSDWTGGYEQYV.

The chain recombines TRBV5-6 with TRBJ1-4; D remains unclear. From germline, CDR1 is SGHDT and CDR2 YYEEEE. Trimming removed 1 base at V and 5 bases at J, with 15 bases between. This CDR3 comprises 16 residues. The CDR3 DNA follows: TGTGCCAGCAGCTTGCCGGGGATTGCTGGGAATGAAAAACTGTTTTTT. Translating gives CASSLPGIAGNEKLFF.

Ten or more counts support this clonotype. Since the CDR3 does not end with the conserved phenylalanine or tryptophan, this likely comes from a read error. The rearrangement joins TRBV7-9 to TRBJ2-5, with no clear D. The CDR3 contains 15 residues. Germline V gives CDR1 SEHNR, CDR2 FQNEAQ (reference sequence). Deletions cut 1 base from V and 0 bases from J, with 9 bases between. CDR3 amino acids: CASSLVLVYQETQYS. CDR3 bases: TGTGCCAGCAGCTTAGTTCTCGTGTACCAAGAGACCCAGTACTCC.

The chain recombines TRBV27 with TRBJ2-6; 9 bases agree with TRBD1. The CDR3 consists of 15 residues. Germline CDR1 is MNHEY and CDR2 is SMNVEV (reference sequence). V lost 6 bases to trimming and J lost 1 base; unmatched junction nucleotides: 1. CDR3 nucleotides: TGTGCCAGCAGGGGGACAGGGTCTGGGGCCAACGTCCTGACTTTC. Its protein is CASRGTGSGANVLTF.

CDR3 protein: CATAPGTSGDTQYF. The CDR3 bases are TGTGCCACCGCTCCCGGGACTAGCGGAGATACGCAGTATTTT. V gene TRBV7-8 combines with J gene TRBJ2-3; 11 bases match TRBD2. The germline CDR1 and CDR2 sequences are SGHVS and FQNEAQ. V was clipped by 10 bases and J by 5 bases; unmatched bases: 8. This CDR3 has 14 amino acids.

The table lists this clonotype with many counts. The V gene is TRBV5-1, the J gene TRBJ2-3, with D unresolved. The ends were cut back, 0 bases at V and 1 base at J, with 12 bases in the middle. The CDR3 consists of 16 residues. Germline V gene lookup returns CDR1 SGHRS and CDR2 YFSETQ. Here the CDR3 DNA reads TGCGCCAGCAGCTTGGACGTGACATTGGGCACAGATACGCAGTATTTT. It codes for CASSLDVTLGTDTQYF.

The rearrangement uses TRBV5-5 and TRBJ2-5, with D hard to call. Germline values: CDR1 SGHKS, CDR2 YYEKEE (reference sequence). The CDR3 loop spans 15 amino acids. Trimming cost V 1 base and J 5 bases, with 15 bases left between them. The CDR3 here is CASSLSQALRETQYF. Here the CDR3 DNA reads TGTGCCAGCAGCTTGTCGCAGGCCCTTCGGGAGACCCAGTACTTC.

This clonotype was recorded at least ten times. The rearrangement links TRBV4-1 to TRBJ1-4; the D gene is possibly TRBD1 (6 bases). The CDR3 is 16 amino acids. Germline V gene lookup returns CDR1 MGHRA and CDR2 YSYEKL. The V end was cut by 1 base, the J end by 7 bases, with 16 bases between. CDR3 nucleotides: TGCGCCAGCAGCCAAGTAGGAGCCGGGGGCTTTGAAAAACTGTTTTTT. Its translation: CASSQVGAGGFEKLFF.

Written as DNA, the CDR3 is TGCAGTGCTAGAGATGAACAGGGATCAGGAAACACTCAGTATTTT. Translation: CSARDEQGSGNTQYF. V gene TRBV20-1 combines with J gene TRBJ2-3; D is possibly TRBD1 (6 bases). CDR1 and CDR2 (germline): DFQATT, SNEGSKA (reference sequence). The CDR3 contains 15 residues. Trimming left V 0 bases short and J 12 bases short, with 22 bases between.

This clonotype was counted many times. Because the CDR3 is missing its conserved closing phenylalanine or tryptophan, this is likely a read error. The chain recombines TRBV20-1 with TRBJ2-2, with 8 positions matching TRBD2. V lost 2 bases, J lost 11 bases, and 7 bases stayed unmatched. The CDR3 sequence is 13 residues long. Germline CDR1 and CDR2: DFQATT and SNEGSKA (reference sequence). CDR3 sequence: CSARTSGVQELFL. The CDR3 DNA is TGCAGTGCTAGAACTAGCGGAGTTCAAGAGCTGTTTCTT.

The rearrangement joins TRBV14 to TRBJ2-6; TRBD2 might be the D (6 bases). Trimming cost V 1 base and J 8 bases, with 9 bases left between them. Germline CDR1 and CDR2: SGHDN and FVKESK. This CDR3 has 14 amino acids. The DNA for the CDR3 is TGTGCCAGCAGCCAAGTGCGGGGAACCAACGTCCTGACTTTC. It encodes CASSQVRGTNVLTF.

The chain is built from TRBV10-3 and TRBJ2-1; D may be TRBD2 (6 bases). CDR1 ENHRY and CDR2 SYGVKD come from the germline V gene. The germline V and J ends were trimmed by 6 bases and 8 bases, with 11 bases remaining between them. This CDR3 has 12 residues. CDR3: CAIREGMDEQFF. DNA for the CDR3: TGTGCCATCAGGGAGGGTATGGATGAGCAGTTCTTC.

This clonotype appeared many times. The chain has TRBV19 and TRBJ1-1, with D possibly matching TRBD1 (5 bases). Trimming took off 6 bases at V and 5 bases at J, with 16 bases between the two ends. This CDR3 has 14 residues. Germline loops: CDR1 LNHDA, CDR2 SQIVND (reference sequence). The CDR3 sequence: CASSSGRPGTEAFF. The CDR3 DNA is TGTGCCAGTAGCTCAGGGCGCCCTGGGACTGAAGCTTTCTTT.

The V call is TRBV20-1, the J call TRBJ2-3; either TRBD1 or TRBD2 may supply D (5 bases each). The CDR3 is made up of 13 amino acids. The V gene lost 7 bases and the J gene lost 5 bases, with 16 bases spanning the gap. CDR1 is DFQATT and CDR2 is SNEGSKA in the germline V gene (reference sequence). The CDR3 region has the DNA TGCAGTGGTCGGGGTAGGGGAGAAGATACGCAGTATTTT. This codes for CSGRGRGEDTQYF.

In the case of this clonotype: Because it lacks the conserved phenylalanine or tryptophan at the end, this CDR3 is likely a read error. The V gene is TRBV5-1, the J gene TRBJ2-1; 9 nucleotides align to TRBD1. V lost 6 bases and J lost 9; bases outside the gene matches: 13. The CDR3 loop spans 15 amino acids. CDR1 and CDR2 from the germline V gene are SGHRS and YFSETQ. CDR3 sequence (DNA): TGCGCCAGCAAACATCCGGGACAGGGACACAGTGAGCAGTTCCTC. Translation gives CASKHPGQGHSEQFL.

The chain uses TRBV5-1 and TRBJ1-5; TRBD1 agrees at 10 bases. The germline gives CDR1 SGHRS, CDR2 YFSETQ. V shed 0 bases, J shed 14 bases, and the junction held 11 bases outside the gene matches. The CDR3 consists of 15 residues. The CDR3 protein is CASSLGLRDRGREHF. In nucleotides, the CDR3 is TGCGCCAGCAGCTTGGGACTCCGGGACAGGGGACGCGAGCATTTT.

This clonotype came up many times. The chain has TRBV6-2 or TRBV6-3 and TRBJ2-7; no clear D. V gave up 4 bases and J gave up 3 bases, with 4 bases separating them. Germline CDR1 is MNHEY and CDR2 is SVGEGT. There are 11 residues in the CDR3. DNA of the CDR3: TGTGCCAGCAGTTCTTACTACGAGCAGTACTTC. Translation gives CASSSYYEQYF.

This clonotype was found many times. CDR3 region: CASSFSRGGGVETQYF. The CDR3 bases are TGTGCCAGCAGCTTCTCACGTGGCGGGGGGGTGGAGACCCAGTACTTC. This chain joins TRBV5-4 and TRBJ2-5; 9 bases match TRBD2. This CDR3 has 16 residues. Germline assignment: CDR1 SGHNT and CDR2 YYREEE (reference sequence). J lost 5 bases, V lost 2 bases, and 10 bases had no gene match.

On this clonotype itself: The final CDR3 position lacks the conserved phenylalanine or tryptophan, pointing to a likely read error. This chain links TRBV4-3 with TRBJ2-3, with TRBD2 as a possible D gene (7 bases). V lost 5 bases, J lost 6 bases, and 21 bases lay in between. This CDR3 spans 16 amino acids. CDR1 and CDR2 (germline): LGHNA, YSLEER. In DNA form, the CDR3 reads TGCGCCAGCAGCGCTACTAGCGAGGGGGGGGCCGATACGCAGTATTAT. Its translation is CASSATSEGGADTQYY.

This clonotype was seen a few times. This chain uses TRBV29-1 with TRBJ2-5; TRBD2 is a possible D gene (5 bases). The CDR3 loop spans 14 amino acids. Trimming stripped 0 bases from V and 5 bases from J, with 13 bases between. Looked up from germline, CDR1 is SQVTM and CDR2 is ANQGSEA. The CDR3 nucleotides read TGCAGCGTTGAAGATCTTTCGGGGTTTGAGACCCAGTACTTC. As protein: CSVEDLSGFETQYF.

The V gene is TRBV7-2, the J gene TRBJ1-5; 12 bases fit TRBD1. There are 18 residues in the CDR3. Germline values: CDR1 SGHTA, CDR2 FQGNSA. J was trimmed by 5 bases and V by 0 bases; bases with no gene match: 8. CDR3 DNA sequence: TGTGCCAGCAGCTTAGCAGGGACAGGGGGCATAGGTGATCAGCCCCAGCATTTT. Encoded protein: CASSLAGTGGIGDQPQHF. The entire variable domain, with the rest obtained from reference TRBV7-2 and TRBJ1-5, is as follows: GAGVSQSPSNKVTEKGKDVELRCDPISGHTALYWYRQSLGQGLEFLIYFQGNSAPDKSGLPSDRFSAERTGGSVSTLTIQRTQQEDSAVYLCASSLAGTGGIGDQPQHFGDGTRLSIL.

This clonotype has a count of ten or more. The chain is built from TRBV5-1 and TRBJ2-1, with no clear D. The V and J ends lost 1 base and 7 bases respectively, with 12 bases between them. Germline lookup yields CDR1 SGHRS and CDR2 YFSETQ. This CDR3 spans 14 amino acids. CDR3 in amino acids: CASSLSDRPNEQFF. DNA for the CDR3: TGCGCCAGCAGCTTGTCGGACCGACCGAATGAGCAGTTCTTC.

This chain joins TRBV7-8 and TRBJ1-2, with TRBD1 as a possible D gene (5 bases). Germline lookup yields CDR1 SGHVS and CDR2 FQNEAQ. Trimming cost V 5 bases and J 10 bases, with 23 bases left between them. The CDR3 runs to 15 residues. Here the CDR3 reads CASSLTTFSRDDYTF. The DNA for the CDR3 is TGTGCCAGCAGCCTAACGACATTCTCCAGGGATGACTACACCTTC.

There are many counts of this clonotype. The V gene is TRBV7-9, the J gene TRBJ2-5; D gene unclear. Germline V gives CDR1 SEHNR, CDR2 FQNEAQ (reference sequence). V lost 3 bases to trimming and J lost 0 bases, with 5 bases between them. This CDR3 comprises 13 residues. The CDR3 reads CASSLLNQETQYF. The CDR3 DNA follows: TGTGCCAGCAGCTTGTTAAACCAAGAGACCCAGTACTTC. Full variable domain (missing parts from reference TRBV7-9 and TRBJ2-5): DTGVSQNPRHKITKRGQNVTFRCDPISEHNRLYWYRQTLGQGPEFLTYFQNEAQLEKSRLLSDRFSAERPKGSFSTLEIQRTEQGDSAMYLCASSLLNQETQYFGPGTRLLVL.

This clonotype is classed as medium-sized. The CDR3 loop is CSAYTGGRSPLHF. DNA for the CDR3: TGCAGTGCTTATACCGGGGGACGGAGCCCCCTCCACTTT. The chain combines TRBV20-1 with TRBJ1-6, with D possibly being TRBD1 (5 bases). The V gene lost 5 bases and the J gene lost 13 bases, with 18 bases spanning the gap. The CDR3 sequence is 13 residues long. The V gene's germline CDR1 is DFQATT and CDR2 SNEGSKA (reference sequence).